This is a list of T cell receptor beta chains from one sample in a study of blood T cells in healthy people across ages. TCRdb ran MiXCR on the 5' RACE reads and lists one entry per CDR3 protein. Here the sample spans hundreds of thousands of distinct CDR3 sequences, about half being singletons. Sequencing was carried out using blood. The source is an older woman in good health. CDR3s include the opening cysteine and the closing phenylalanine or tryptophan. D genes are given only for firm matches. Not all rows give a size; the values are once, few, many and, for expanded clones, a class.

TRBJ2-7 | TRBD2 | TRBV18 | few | CASSQAGGHSYEQYF | TGTGCCAGCTCACAAGCGGGAGGACACTCCTACGAGCAGTACTTC
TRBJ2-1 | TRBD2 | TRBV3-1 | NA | CASSQVSIGRARNEQFF | TGTGCCAGCAGCCAGGTATCCATCGGGAGGGCCCGCAATGAGCAGTTCTTC
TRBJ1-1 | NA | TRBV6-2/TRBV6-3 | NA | CASCYRVNTEAFF | TGTGCCAGCTGTTACAGAGTTAACACTGAAGCTTTCTTT
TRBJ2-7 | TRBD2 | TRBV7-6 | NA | CASSFFEGALAGRYEQYF | TGTGCCAGCAGCTTCTTTGAGGGCGCACTAGCGGGTCGATACGAGCAGTACTTC
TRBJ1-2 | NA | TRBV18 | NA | CASSPGVQETYGYTF | TGTGCCAGCTCACCAGGCGTACAGGAGACCTATGGCTACACCTTC
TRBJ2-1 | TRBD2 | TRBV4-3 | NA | CASSQGTSGRGETQFF | TGCGCCAGCAGCCAAGGGACTAGCGGGAGGGGAGAGACCCAGTTCTTC
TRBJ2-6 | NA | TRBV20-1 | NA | CSAREQGPRLTNVLTF | TGCAGTGCCCGGGAACAGGGCCCCCGGTTGACCAACGTCCTGACTTTC
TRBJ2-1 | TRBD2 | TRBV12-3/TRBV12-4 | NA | CASSKSGLAAHNEQFF | TGTGCCAGCAGTAAGTCTGGGCTAGCGGCCCACAATGAGCAGTTCTTC
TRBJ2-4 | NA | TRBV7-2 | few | CASSPALAKNIQYF | TGTGCCAGCAGCCCAGCCTTAGCCAAAAACATTCAGTACTTC
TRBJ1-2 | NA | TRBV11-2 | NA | CASSLVTGPGLSGYTF | TGTGCCAGCAGCTTAGTCACAGGGCCGGGTTTATCTGGCTACACCTTC
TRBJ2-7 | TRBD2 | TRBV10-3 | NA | CAISERLAGGSHEQYF | TGTGCCATCAGTGAGAGACTAGCGGGAGGGTCCCACGAGCAGTACTTC
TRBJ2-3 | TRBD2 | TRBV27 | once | CASSLSPTGLAGSGTQYF | TGTGCCAGCAGTTTATCACCGACAGGACTAGCGGGATCGGGTACGCAGTATTTT
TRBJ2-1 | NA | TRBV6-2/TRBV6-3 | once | CASRGTQSSCNEQFF | TGTGCCAGCCGTGGGACTCAAAGCTCCTGCAATGAGCAGTTCTTC
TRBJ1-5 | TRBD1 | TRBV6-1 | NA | CASSGTGNNQPQHF | TGTGCCAGCAGCGGGACAGGTAACAATCAGCCCCAGCATTTT
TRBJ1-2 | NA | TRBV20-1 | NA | CSARERSVYGYTF | TGCAGTGCTAGAGAGCGCAGTGTCTATGGCTACACCTTC
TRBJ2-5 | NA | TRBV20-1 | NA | CSASLGGSGETQYF | TGCAGTGCTAGCCTTGGGGGGTCGGGAGAGACCCAGTACTTC
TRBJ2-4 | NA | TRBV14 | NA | CASSQDPRQLAKNIQYF | TGTGCCAGCAGCCAAGATCCCCGACAATTAGCCAAAAACATTCAGTACTTC
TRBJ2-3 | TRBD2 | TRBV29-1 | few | CSAKGLAGGGYTDTQYF | TGCAGCGCCAAAGGACTAGCGGGAGGAGGGTACACAGATACGCAGTATTTT
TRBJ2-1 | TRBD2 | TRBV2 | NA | CASSGTSGRAFYNEQFF | TGTGCCAGCAGTGGGACTAGCGGGAGGGCCTTCTACAATGAGCAGTTCTTC
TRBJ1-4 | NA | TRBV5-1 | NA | CASSDISATNEKLFF | TGCGCCAGCAGCGATATCAGTGCAACTAATGAAAAACTGTTTTTT
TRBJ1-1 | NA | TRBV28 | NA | CASSVGLSNTEAFF | TGTGCCAGCAGTGTGGGACTTTCGAACACTGAAGCTTTCTTT
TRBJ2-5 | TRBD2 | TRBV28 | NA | CASRAGLAGGETQYF | TGTGCCAGCAGAGCGGGACTAGCGGGTGGGGAGACCCAGTACTTC
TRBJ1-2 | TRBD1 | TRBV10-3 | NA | CAIRPQGGYGYTF | TGTGCCATCAGGCCACAGGGGGGCTATGGCTACACCTTC
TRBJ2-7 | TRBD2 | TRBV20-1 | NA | CSASLAGASEQYF | TGCAGTGCTTCTCTAGCGGGAGCCAGCGAGCAGTACTTC
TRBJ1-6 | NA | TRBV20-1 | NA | CSATDQRISPLHF | TGCAGTGCTACGGACCAAAGGATTTCACCCCTCCACTTT
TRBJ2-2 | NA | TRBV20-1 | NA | CSASGTLNTGELFF | TGCAGTGCCTCCGGGACACTGAACACCGGGGAGCTGTTTTTT
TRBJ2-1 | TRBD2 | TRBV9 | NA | CASSVVRAGADNEQFF | TGTGCCAGCAGCGTAGTCAGAGCGGGAGCTGACAATGAGCAGTTCTTC
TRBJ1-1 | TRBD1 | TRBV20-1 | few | CSASGGVNTEAFF | TGCAGTGCTTCAGGGGGCGTGAACACTGAAGCTTTCTTT
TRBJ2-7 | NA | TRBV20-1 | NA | CSASFAGFSYEQYF | TGCAGTGCTAGTTTTGCAGGGTTCTCCTACGAGCAGTACTTC
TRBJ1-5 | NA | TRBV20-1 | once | CSARVSDYNNQPQHF | TGCAGTGCTAGAGTGTCCGATTATAACAATCAGCCCCAGCATTTT
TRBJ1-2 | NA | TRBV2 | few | CASARQRRGYTF | TGTGCCAGCGCCCGACAGCGCCGGGGCTACACCTTC
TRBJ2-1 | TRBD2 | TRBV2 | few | CASSDLAGQNNEQFF | TGTGCCAGCAGTGATCTAGCGGGCCAAAACAATGAGCAGTTCTTC
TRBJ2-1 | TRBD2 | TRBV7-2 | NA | CASSLGGLVLVQDEQFF | TGTGCCAGCAGCTTAGGTGGACTAGTTCTCGTTCAGGATGAGCAGTTCTTC
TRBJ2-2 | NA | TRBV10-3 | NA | CAISATANTGELFF | TGTGCCATCAGTGCGACAGCGAACACCGGGGAGCTGTTTTTT
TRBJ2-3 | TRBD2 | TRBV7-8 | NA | CATAGAGTDTQYF | TGTGCCACCGCGGGAGCTGGGACAGATACGCAGTATTTT
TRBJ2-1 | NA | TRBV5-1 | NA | CASSAIGTHNEQFF | TGCGCCAGCAGCGCCATCGGGACCCACAATGAGCAGTTCTTC
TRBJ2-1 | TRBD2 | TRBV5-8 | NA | CASSLRRGAAFNEQFF | TGTGCCAGCAGCTTAAGGCGGGGGGCTGCGTTCAATGAGCAGTTCTTC
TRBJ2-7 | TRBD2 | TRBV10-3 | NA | CAISEASGRSYNEQYF | TGTGCCATCAGTGAGGCTAGCGGGAGATCCTACAATGAGCAGTACTTC
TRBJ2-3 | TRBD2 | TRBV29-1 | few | CSVERAAGGLTDTQYF | TGCAGCGTTGAAAGAGCCGCGGGAGGTCTCACAGATACGCAGTATTTT